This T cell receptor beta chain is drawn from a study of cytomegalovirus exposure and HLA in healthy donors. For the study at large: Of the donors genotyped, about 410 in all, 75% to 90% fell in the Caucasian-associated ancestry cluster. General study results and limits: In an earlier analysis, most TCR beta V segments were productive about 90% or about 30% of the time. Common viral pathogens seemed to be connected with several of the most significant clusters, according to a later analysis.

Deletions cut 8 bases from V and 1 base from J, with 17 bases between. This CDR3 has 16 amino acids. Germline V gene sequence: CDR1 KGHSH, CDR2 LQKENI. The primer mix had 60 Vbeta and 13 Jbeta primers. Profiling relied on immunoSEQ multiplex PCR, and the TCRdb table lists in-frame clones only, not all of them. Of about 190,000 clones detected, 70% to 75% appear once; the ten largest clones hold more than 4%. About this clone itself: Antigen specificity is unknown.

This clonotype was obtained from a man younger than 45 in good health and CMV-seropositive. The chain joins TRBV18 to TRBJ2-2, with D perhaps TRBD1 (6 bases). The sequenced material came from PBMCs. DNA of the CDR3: TGTGCCAGCACTTCCCCGGGACACAAGAACACCGGGGAGCTGTTTTTT. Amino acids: CASTSPGHKNTGELFF.